Reported below is one T cell receptor beta chain. As yet, its antigen is unknown. This CDR3 contains 16 residues. Trimming removed 1 base from V and 2 bases from J; junction bases left unmatched: 5. Germline CDR1 is SGHVS and CDR2 is FQNEAQ. This sample is part of a study of T cell responses to AZD1222 COVID-19 vaccine. Clones were read by immunoSEQ multiplex PCR, and TCRdb kept only the in-frame ones, dropping some. Found here are fewer than 180,000 clones, 90% to 95% of them singletons; the top ten hold roughly 1.3%. Regarding the study as a whole: Repertoire sampling happened only post peak T cell response.

The clonotype comes from an adult in good health. The rearrangement joins TRBV7-8 to TRBJ2-7; 10 positions match TRBD1. The sequences come from peripheral blood, collected on day 0 of AZD1222 vaccination. CDR3 in DNA: TGTGCCAGCAGCTTAGACGGACAGGGGGGAACCTACGAGCAGTACGTC. Translating gives CASSLDGQGGTYEQYV.